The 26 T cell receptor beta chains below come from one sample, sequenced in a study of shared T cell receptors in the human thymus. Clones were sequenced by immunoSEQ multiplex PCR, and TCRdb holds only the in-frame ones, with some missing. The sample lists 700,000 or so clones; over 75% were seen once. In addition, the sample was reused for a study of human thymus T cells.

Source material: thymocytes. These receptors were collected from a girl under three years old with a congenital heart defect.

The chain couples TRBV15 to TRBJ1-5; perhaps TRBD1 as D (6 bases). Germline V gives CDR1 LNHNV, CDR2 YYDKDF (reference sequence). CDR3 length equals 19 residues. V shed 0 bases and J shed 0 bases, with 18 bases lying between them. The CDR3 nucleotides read TGTGCCACCAGCAGAGATCCCCGAAGGACAGCATATAGCAATCAGCCCCAGCATTTT. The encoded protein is CATSRDPRRTAYSNQPQHF.

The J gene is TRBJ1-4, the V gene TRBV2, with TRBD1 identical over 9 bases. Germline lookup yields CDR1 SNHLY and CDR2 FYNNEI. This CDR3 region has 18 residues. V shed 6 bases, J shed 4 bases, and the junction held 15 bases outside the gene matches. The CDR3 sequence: CASRALASTGGDNEKLFF. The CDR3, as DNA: TGTGCCAGCAGAGCACTCGCCTCGACAGGGGGAGATAATGAAAAACTGTTTTTT.

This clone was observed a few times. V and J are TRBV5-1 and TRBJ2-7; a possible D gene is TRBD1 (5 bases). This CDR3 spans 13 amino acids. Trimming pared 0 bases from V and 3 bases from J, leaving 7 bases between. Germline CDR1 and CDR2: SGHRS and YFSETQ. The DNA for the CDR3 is TGCGCCAGCAGCTTGGAGCAGGGCTACGAGCAGTACTTC. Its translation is CASSLEQGYEQYF.

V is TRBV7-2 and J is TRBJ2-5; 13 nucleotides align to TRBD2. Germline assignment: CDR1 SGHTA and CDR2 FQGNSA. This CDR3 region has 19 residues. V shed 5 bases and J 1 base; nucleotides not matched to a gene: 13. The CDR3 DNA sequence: TGTGCCAGCAGCACACACCGACTAGCGGGGGGCAGGGTCCAAGAGACCCAGTACTTC. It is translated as CASSTHRLAGGRVQETQYF. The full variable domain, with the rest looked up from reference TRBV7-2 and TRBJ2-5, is GAGVSQSPSNKVTEKGKDVELRCDPISGHTALYWYRQSLGQGLEFLIYFQGNSAPDKSGLPSDRFSAERTGGSVSTLTIQRTQQEDSAVYLCASSTHRLAGGRVQETQYFGPGTRLLVL.

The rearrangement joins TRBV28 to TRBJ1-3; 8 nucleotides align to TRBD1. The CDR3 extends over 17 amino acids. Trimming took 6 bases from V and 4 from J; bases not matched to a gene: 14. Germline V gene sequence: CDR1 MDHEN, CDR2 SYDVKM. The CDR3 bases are TGTGCCAGCAGCCATATCGGACAGGGCGAGGAAGGAAACACCATATATTTT. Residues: CASSHIGQGEEGNTIYF.

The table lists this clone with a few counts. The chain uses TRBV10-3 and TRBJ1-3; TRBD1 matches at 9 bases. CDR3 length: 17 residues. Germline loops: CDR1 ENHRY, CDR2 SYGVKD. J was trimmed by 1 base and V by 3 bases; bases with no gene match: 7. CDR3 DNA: TGTGCCATCAGTGACCTAGTGGGGACAGGGTCTGGAAACACCATATATTTT. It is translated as CAISDLVGTGSGNTIYF.

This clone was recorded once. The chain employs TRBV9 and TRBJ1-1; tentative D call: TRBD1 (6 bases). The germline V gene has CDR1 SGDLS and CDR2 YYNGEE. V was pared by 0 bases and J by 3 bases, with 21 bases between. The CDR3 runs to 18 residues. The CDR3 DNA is TGTGCCAGCAGCGTAGAGGGGGAGTCCCCTTTCCACTACACTGAAGCTTTCTTT. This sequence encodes CASSVEGESPFHYTEAFF.

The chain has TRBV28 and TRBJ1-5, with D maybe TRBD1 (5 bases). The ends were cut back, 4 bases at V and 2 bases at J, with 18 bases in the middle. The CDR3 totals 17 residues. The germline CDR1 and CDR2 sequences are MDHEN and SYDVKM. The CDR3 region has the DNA TGTGCCAGCAGTTCACCCGTTGGAGGGGAGGGCAATCAGCCCCAGCATTTT. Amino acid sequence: CASSSPVGGEGNQPQHF.

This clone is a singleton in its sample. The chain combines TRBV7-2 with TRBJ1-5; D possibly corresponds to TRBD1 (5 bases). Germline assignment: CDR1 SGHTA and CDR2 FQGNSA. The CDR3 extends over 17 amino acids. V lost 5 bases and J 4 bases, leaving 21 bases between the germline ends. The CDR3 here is CASSPKGTGSQNQPQHF. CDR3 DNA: TGTGCCAGCAGCCCTAAGGGTACAGGTAGCCAAAATCAGCCCCAGCATTTT.

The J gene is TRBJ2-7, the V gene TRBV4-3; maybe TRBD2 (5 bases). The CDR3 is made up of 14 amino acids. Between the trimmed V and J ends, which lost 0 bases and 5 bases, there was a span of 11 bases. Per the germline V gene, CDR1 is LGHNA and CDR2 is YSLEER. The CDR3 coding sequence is TGCGCCAGCAGCCAAGAATCAGCGGTGCACGAGCAGTACTTC. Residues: CASSQESAVHEQYF.

This chain's CDR3 is CATLGQGLNYGYTF. In nucleotides, the CDR3 is TGTGCCACCCTGGGACAGGGGCTTAACTATGGCTACACCTTC. The chain combines TRBV6-5 with TRBJ1-2; 10 nucleotides agree with TRBD1. The J segment lost 1 base and the V segment lost 10 bases, leaving 6 bases of the junction unmatched. Germline assignment: CDR1 MNHEY and CDR2 SVGAGI. The CDR3 covers 14 residues.

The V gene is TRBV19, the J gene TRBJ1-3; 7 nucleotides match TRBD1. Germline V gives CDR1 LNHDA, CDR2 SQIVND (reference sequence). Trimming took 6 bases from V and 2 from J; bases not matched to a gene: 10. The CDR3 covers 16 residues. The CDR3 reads CASSREITGAGNTIYF. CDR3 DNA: TGTGCCAGTAGCAGAGAAATAACAGGGGCTGGAAACACCATATATTTT.

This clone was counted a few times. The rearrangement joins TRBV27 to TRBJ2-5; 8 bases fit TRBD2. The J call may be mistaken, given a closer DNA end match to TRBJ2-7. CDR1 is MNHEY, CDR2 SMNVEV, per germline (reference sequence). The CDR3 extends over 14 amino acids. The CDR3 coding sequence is TGTGCCAGCAGTTCCGGGGGGGAGTCCTACGAGCAGTACTTC. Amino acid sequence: CASSSGGESYEQYF.

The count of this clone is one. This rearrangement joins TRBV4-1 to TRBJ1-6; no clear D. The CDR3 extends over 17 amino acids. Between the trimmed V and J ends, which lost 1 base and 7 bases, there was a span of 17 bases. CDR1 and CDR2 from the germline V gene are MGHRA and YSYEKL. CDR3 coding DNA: TGCGCCAGCAGCCAAGGCCTTAGACTTTGGCCAAATTCACCCCTCCACTTT. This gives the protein CASSQGLRLWPNSPLHF.

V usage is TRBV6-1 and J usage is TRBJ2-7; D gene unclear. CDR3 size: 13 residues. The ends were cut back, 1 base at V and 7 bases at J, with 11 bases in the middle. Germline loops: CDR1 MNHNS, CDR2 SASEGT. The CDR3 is CASSEGYTREQYF. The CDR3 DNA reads TGTGCCAGCAGTGAAGGGTACACGCGGGAGCAGTACTTC.

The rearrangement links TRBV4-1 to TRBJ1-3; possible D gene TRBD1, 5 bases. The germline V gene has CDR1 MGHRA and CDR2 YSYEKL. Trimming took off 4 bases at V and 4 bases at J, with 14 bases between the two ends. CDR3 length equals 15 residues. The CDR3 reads CASSLAGSKGNTIYF. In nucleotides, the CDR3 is TGCGCCAGCAGCCTGGCAGGGTCGAAAGGAAACACCATATATTTT.

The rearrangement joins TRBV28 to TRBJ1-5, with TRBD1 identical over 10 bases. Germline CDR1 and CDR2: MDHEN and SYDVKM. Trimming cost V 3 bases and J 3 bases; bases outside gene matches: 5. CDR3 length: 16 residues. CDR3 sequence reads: CASSFDRGPPNQPQHF. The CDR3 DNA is TGTGCCAGCAGTTTCGACAGGGGGCCCCCCAATCAGCCCCAGCATTTT.

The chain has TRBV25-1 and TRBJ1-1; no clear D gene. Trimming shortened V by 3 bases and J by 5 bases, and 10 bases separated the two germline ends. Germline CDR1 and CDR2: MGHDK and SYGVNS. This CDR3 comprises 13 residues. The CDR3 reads CASSDEGTTEAFF. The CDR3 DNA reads TGTGCCAGCAGTGACGAGGGAACAACTGAAGCTTTCTTT.

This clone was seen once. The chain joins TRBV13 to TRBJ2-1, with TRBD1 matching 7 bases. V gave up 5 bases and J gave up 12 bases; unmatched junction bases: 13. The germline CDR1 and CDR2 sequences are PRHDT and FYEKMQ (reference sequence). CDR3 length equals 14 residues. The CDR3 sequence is CASSLHPGTEMQFF. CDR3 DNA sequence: TGTGCCAGCAGCCTACACCCCGGGACAGAGATGCAGTTCTTC.

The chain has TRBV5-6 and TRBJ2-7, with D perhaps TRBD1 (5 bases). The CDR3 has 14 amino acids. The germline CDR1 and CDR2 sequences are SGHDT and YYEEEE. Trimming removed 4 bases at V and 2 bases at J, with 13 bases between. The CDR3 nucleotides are TGTGCCAGCAGCGCAACAGGAGACCCCTACGAGCAGTACTTC. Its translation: CASSATGDPYEQYF.

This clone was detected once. The CDR3 coding sequence is TGTGCCAGCAACCTCGTAAGAGGCACTGAAGCTTTCTTT. Translating gives CASNLVRGTEAFF. The chain carries TRBV2 and TRBJ1-1, with D uncertain. Germline V gene sequence: CDR1 SNHLY, CDR2 FYNNEI. V lost 7 bases and J lost 4, with 13 bases in between. The CDR3 is 13 residues long. Using reference TRBV2 and TRBJ1-1 for the parts outside the CDR3, the full variable domain is EPEVTQTPSHQVTQMGQEVILRCVPISNHLYFYWYRQILGQKVEFLVSFYNNEISEKSEIFDDQFSVERPDGSNFTLKIRSTKLEDSAMYFCASNLVRGTEAFFGQGTRLTVV.

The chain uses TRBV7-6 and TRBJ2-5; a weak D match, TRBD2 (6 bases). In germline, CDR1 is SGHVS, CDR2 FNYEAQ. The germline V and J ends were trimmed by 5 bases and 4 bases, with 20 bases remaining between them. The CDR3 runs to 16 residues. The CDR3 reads CASSGGGLGARETQYF. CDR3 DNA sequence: TGTGCCAGCAGCGGGGGAGGTTTGGGTGCCCGAGAGACCCAGTACTTC.

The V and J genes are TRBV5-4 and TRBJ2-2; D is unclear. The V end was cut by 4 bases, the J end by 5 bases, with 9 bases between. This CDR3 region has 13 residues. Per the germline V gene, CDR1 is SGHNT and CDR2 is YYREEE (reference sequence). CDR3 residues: CASSPRCTGELFF. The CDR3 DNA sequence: TGTGCCAGCAGCCCCCGGTGTACCGGGGAGCTGTTTTTT.

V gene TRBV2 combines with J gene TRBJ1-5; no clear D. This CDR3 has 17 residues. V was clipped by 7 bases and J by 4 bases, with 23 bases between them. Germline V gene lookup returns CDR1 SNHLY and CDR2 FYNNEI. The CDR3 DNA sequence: TGTGCCAGCACCCAAAGGAAGAATGGCCCGGGGAATCAGCCCCAGCATTTT. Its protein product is CASTQRKNGPGNQPQHF.

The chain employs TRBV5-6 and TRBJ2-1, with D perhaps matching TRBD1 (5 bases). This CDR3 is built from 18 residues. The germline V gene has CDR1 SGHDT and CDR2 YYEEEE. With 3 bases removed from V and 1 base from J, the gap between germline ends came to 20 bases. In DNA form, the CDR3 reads TGTGCCAGCAGCTGGGGCTGTTTCCAATTCAGGTCCTACAATGAGCAGTTCTTC. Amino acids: CASSWGCFQFRSYNEQFF.

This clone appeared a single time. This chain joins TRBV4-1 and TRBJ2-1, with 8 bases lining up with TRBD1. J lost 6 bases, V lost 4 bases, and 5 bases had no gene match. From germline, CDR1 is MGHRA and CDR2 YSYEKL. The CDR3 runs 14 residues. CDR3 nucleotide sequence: TGCGCCAGCAGCCCTCGGACAGGGCCCAATGAGCAGTTCTTC. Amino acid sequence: CASSPRTGPNEQFF.